The text below deals with one T cell receptor (beta chain). Its antigen is not known. CDR1 is MDHEN, CDR2 SYDVKM, per germline. The junction had 6 bases not matched to a gene; V was cut back by 5 bases and J by 0 bases. The CDR3 totals 15 residues. These data are taken from a study of cytomegalovirus exposure and HLA in healthy donors. Study-wide results and caveats: It has been reported that TCR beta sequences accurately predicted the HLA-A and HLA-B alleles of most subjects.

Each donor was nominally healthy when sampled (though unrecorded immune exposures were likely). It was with 60 Vbeta and 13 Jbeta primers that the PCR ran. Clones were read by immunoSEQ multiplex PCR, and TCRdb kept only the in-frame ones, dropping some. The sample has about 130,000 clones; about 74% are singletons. This sequence joins TRBV28 and TRBJ1-1, with 7 bases identical to TRBD1. This TCR derives from a young man in good health and CMV-seronegative. Material for sequencing was PBMCs. The CDR3 sequence is CASSAPGTVNTEAFF. The CDR3 nucleotides read TGTGCCAGCAGTGCTCCCGGGACAGTGAACACTGAAGCTTTCTTT. The variable domain in full, with the rest retrieved from reference TRBV28 and TRBJ1-1, is DVKVTQSSRYLVKRTGEKVFLECVQDMDHENMFWYRQDPGLGLRLIYFSYDVKMKEKGDIPEGYSVSREKKERFSLILESASTNQTSMYLCASSAPGTVNTEAFFGQGTRLTVV.